The entry below gives a single T cell receptor (beta chain) sequence along with its context. Its antigen remains unidentified. The junction departs from the called germline gene at one end, perhaps through a read error. The CDR3 runs to 14 residues. Germline values: CDR1 SGHAT, CDR2 FQDESV (reference sequence). This sample was taken from a study of tumor and adjacent non-tumor tissue in lung cancer. For the study at large: Patients comprised 12 adenocarcinoma, a couple of squamous cell carcinoma and 1 small cell lung cancer. The patients, 10 or so men and roughly 5 women, were about 30 to 76 with stage I to III disease. General observations from the study: Tumor tissue had significantly higher TCR diversity than normal lung.

TCRbeta libraries were built with three rounds of nested PCR, modified from ARM-PCR. TCRdb independently ran MiXCR on the multiplex PCR reads; one entry per CDR3 protein. Among about 50,000 distinct CDR3 sequences listed, 74% were seen once. This sample's RNA came from whole unsorted tissue. More than 3 cm separated this lung sample from the edge of the tumor. Between August and November 2014, newly diagnosed, chemotherapy-naive lung cancer patients underwent thoracic surgery in China. The source of this sequence is an older woman with non-small cell lung cancer. The V call is TRBV11-1, the J call TRBJ2-1, with 7 bases lining up with TRBD2. What was sequenced was distant non-tumor lung tissue. This CDR3 is CASSVDGGRDEQFF. The CDR3, as DNA: TGTGCCAGCAGCGTAGACGGGGGGAGGGATGAACAGTTCTTC. Together with reference TRBV11-1 and TRBJ2-1, the CDR3 gives the full variable domain: EAEVAQSPRYKITEKSQAVAFWCDPISGHATLYWYRQILGQGPELLVQFQDESVVDDSQLPKDRFSAERLKGVDSTLKIQPAELGDSAMYLCASSVDGGRDEQFFGPGTRLTVL.